This record covers a single T cell receptor (beta chain). Its antigen target is currently unknown. Per-base qualities were not stored, and no clone one base away is much larger. The intended sense of this specimen's treatment or condition label: live attenuated yellow fever vaccine strain. At each blood-draw timepoint, two biological replicates of bulk PBMCs were obtained. PBMCs were isolated from peripheral blood using a standard Ficoll-Paque protocol. TriZol was used to extract RNA from bulk PBMCs, from CD4 and CD8 fractions, and from dextramer-positive and dextramer-negative fractions. This specimen comes from a study of T cells after yellow fever vaccination (dated by TCRdb to about 2019). Looking at the study overall: Libraries from fractions with low cell numbers were prepared with the SMART-Seq v4 Ultra Low Input RNA kit. Bulk TCR alpha and beta repertoires were sequenced longitudinally to track T-cell clones before and after primary and booster YFV17D yellow fever vaccination. Two healthy male donors made up the cohort, one aged 18 to 30 years and the other aged 30 to 40 years. Blood samples were taken at several timepoints before and after primary and secondary immunization, and bulk PBMC replicates and cell subsets were isolated.

The paper as a whole reports these results and caveats: A small fraction of clonotypes appeared in both the CD4 and CD8 compartments, likely as a result of convergent recombination. Computational filtering was needed because FACS-sorted repertoires could contain abundant contaminating clonotypes from the bulk population. Only a couple of donors were included in the study, so the extent to which the findings can be generalized is limited. The secondary T-cell response was found to be weaker but faster than the primary response, with a peak reached on day 5 rather than on day 15. Most clones expanded after primary vaccination (around 97% of CD4 and around nine tenths of CD8) were re-detected after the booster, suggesting that broad memory maintenance occurred.

TCR cDNA was synthesized by 5'RACE template switching, which introduced a universal primer site and unique molecular identifiers. cDNA synthesis was primed from both the TCR alpha and TCR beta constant segments. Two PCR steps were used to amplify libraries, with sample barcodes and sequencing adapters being added in the second step. Libraries were sequenced on Illumina HiSeq 2500 (2x100 bp) or NovaSeq (2x150 bp). As for how the authors treated the data: Reads were demultiplexed and collapsed into UMI consensus sequences with MIGEC, and V(D)J alignment was performed with MiXCR. Using edgeR on replicate PBMC samples, clonotypes were called vaccine-responding if FDR was below 0.01 and the log2 fold change was above 5 up to day 15. CD4 or CD8 identity was assigned to each bulk clonotype according to whether the clonotype was present at higher abundance in the sequenced CD4 repertoire or the sequenced CD8 repertoire. TCRdb reran the public reads through fastp at Q25 and MiXCR, keeping productive beta chains. Every CDR3 protein is listed once, alongside the most common genes and DNA of its rows. Here the V and J calls rest on TCRdb's processing, not on the authors' analysis. Recorded for this sample are hundreds of thousands of distinct CDR3 sequences; roughly an eighth of them occurred a single time. More than 12% of the sample is in the top ten clones.

Sequenced material: PBMCs, taken on the day of the yellow fever booster vaccination. The sequence was obtained from a man younger than 45 who received the YFV17D yellow fever vaccine.

The CDR3 reads as follows: CASSLEYQRSYNEQFF. The DNA reads as follows: TGCGCCAGCAGCTTGGAATACCAGCGTTCCTACAATGAGCAGTTCTTC. The receptor chain draws on TRBV5-1 and TRBJ2-1; the D segment cannot be called with confidence. From the germline V gene, CDR1 is SGHRS and CDR2 is YFSETQ. Cut back by 0 bases and 1 base, the V and J ends lie 11 bases apart. Inclusive of the bounding cysteine and phenylalanine, the CDR3 is 16 residues long. Just the 48-base CDR3 DNA is kept, in frame starting at base 1.